This T cell receptor beta chain is from a study of control samples from healthy donors and cancer patients. The trim removed 4 bases at V and 2 bases at J, leaving 2 bases unmatched. The CDR3 contains 14 residues. Germline V gene lookup returns CDR1 SGHRS and CDR2 YFSETQ. The table came from immunoSEQ multiplex PCR; TCRdb's copy has only in-frame clones and leaves some out. The repertoire consists of about 83,000 clones, with roughly 89% occurring once and the leading ten covering under 20%. The genes are TRBV5-1 and TRBJ2-7; TRBD1 agrees at 11 bases. The sequence was obtained from a man between 45 and 60 years old in good health. The specimen was blood. CDR3 nucleotides: TGCGCCAGCAGCCGGGGACAGGGGGCCTACGAGCAGTACTTC. This sequence encodes CASSRGQGAYEQYF.